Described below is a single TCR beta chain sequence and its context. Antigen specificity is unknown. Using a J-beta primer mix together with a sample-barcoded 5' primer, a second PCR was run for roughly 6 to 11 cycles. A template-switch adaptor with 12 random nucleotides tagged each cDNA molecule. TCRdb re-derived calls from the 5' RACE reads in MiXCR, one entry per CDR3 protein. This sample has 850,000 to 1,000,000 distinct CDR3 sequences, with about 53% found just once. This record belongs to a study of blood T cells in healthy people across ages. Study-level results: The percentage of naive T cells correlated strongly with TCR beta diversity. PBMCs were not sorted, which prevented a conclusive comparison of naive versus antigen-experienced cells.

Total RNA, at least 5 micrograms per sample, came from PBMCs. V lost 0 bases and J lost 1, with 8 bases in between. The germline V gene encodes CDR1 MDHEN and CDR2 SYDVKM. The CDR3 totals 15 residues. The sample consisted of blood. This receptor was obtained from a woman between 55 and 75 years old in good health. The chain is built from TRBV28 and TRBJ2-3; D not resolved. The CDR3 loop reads CASSLWSQGTDTQYF. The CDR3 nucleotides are TGTGCCAGCAGTTTATGGTCCCAGGGCACAGATACGCAGTATTTT.